This T cell receptor beta chain was recorded in a study of blood T cells in healthy people across ages. Per-sample PBMC isolation yielded at least 7 million cells. Using a J-beta primer mix together with a sample-barcoded 5' primer, a second PCR was run for about 6 to 11 cycles. Each CDR3 protein is one row after TCRdb ran MiXCR on the 5' RACE reads. The table includes approximately 1.5 million distinct CDR3 sequences, 35% to 45% detected once. The V gene's germline CDR1 is SGHAT and CDR2 FQDESV (reference sequence). With 5 bases clipped from V and 10 bases from J, the junction kept 13 bases outside the gene matches. The CDR3 contains 15 residues.

The sequence came from a woman younger than 30 in good health. The chain is built from TRBV11-1 and TRBJ2-1, with TRBD2 matching over 8 bases. The specimen was blood. CDR3 DNA sequence: TGTGCCAGCAGCCCGCGACTCGACCGGGGGGGCGAGCAGTTCTTC. Amino acid sequence: CASSPRLDRGGEQFF.